These 8 T cell receptor beta chains share one sample of origin, sequenced in a study of blood T cell repertoires in COVID-19 (dated by TCRdb to 2020 to 2021). The receptor library was made with the immunoSEQ multiplex PCR assay. Here the immuneACCESS table is served through TCRdb, limited to in-frame sequences with V and J called. Missing clones are a known gap in these copies; in checked studies unresolved V genes cover under half, and the rest lacks a known reason. The sample includes some 170,000 clones, with about four fifths observed a single time. Roughly 11% of the sample goes to the ten largest clones. Sample: peripheral blood. The origin of the receptors is a woman between 35 and 50 years old with COVID-19, enrolled during active disease.

This chain joins TRBV25-1 and TRBJ2-1, with D uncertain. The CDR3 has 11 amino acids. The V end lost 3 bases, the J end lost 9 bases, and 6 bases lay between the germline ends. CDR1 is MGHDK and CDR2 is SYGVNS in the germline V gene. The CDR3 nucleotides read TGTGCCAGCAGTGATAACGGTGAGCAGTTCTTC. It yields the protein CASSDNGEQFF.

In its sample, this clone was seen a few times. The genes are TRBV4-1 and TRBJ2-5, with 8 bases that match TRBD1. V was pared by 0 bases and J by 5 bases, with 14 bases of the junction left unmatched. There are 18 residues in the CDR3. Germline loops: CDR1 MGHRA, CDR2 YSYEKL. CDR3 loop: CASSQDAGTTGGMETQYF. The CDR3 bases are TGCGCCAGCAGCCAAGACGCCGGTACCACAGGGGGAATGGAGACCCAGTACTTC.

The chain uses TRBV15 and TRBJ1-1; D gene uncertain. The CDR3 consists of 12 residues. Per the germline V gene, CDR1 is LNHNV and CDR2 is YYDKDF (reference sequence). Between the trimmed V and J ends, which lost 0 bases and 3 bases, there was a span of 2 bases. CDR3 DNA sequence: TGTGCCACCAGCAGAGACGACACTGAAGCTTTCTTT. This codes for CATSRDDTEAFF.

The chain has TRBV19 and TRBJ2-1; the D gene is possibly TRBD1 (6 bases). Germline values: CDR1 LNHDA, CDR2 SQIVND (reference sequence). This CDR3 region has 17 residues. V lost 3 bases to trimming and J lost 1 base, with 16 bases between them. This CDR3 reads CASSMISGTPSYNEQFF. The CDR3 DNA reads as TGTGCCAGTAGTATGATTTCCGGGACACCGTCCTACAATGAGCAGTTCTTC.

The V gene is TRBV30, the J gene TRBJ1-4; 8 bases are shared with TRBD1. This CDR3 region has 12 residues. The trim removed 2 bases at V and 14 bases at J, leaving 7 bases unmatched. The germline V gene has CDR1 GTSNPN and CDR2 SVGIG (reference sequence). The CDR3 here is CAWSRTGGDLFF. The DNA for the CDR3 is TGTGCCTGGAGTAGAACAGGGGGGGATCTGTTTTTT.

The chain carries TRBV6-6 and TRBJ2-7, with D perhaps matching TRBD1 (5 bases). This CDR3 spans 14 amino acids. The ends were cut back, 6 bases at V and 5 bases at J, with 17 bases in the middle. CDR1 is MNHNY and CDR2 is SVGAGI in the germline V gene (reference sequence). The CDR3 DNA sequence: TGTGCCAGCAGACAGGCGGCCAAAGGAAACGAGCAGTACTTC. It yields the protein CASRQAAKGNEQYF.

The gene calls are TRBV9 and TRBJ2-2; TRBD2 aligns across 8 bases. The CDR3 spans 14 residues. J gave up 5 bases and V 3 bases, and 3 bases lay outside the gene matches. The germline V gene encodes CDR1 SGDLS and CDR2 YYNGEE. The CDR3 DNA is TGTGCCAGCAGCGCGAGCGGGGGTACCGGGGAGCTGTTTTTT. It translates to CASSASGGTGELFF.

V is TRBV7-6 and J is TRBJ2-7; D unclear. The germline CDR1 and CDR2 sequences are SGHVS and FNYEAQ. The CDR3 consists of 14 residues. Trimming took off 1 base at V and 0 bases at J, with 7 bases between the two ends. The CDR3 spells CASSLDPDSYEQYF. In DNA form, the CDR3 reads TGTGCCAGCAGCTTAGATCCAGACTCCTACGAGCAGTACTTC.